The 10 T cell receptor beta chains presented below share a single source sample, sequenced in a study of tumor and adjacent non-tumor tissue in lung cancer. This sample's RNA came from whole unsorted tissue. The library came from three nested PCR rounds adapted from ARM-PCR protocols. From the multiplex PCR reads, TCRdb called clonotypes with MiXCR, one entry per CDR3 protein. The table lists fewer than 130,000 distinct CDR3 sequences, under 90% of them singletons. Sequenced: lung tumor tissue. The receptors originated from an older man with non-small cell lung cancer.

This chain joins TRBV2 and TRBJ2-7; perhaps TRBD2 as D (5 bases). The length of the CDR3 is 14 residues. V lost 6 bases and J lost 3, with 15 bases in between. Germline lookup yields CDR1 SNHLY and CDR2 FYNNEI. In DNA form, the CDR3 reads TGTGCCAGCAGCCACCCCAGAGGAGGCTACGAGCAGTACTTC. This translates into CASSHPRGGYEQYF. Looking up the rest from reference TRBV2 and TRBJ2-7 gives the full variable domain: EPEVTQTPSHQVTQMGQEVILRCVPISNHLYFYWYRQILGQKVEFLVSFYNNEISEKSEIFDDQFSVERPDGSNFTLKIRSTKLEDSAMYFCASSHPRGGYEQYFGPGTRLTVT.

In the case of this clonotype: A read error may produce the germline difference seen at one junction end. The chain is built from TRBV6-1 and TRBJ1-3; no clear D. This CDR3 comprises 14 residues. The germline CDR1 and CDR2 sequences are MNHNS and SASEGT. The CDR3 protein is CTSTIRATGNSIYF. The CDR3 DNA sequence: TGTACCAGCACAATCCGGGCTACTGGAAACAGCATATATTTT.

Only one count was recorded for this clonotype. At one end, the junction sequence differs from germline, possibly due to a read error. This chain connects TRBV12-3 or TRBV12-4 to TRBJ1-6; maybe TRBD1 (6 bases). The CDR3 totals 14 residues. In DNA, the CDR3 is TGTGTCAGCAGTCGGACAGTCTATAATCCACTCCTCCACTTT. This gives the protein CVSSRTVYNPLLHF.

Note on this clonotype: An end of the junction does not agree with germline; a read error may underlie this. This sequence joins TRBV6-6 and TRBJ2-5, with TRBD1 as a possible D gene (6 bases). The CDR3 is 11 amino acids. Germline CDR1 and CDR2: MNHNY and SVGAGI (reference sequence). CDR3 region: CASGLRDTQYF. The CDR3 region has the DNA TGTGCCAGCGGCCTTAGGGACACCCAATACTTC.

In regard to this clonotype: Lacking the conserved final phenylalanine or tryptophan, this CDR3 likely reflects a read error. V and J are TRBV6-5 and TRBJ2-2; 7 bases match TRBD2. This CDR3 is built from 17 residues. J gave up 2 bases and V 0 bases, and 6 bases lay outside the gene matches. Looked up from germline, CDR1 is MNHEY and CDR2 is SVGAGI. CDR3 DNA: TGTGCCAGCAGTTACTCGTTAACGGGAGGTAACACCGGGGAGCTGTTTTCT. Protein: CASSYSLTGGNTGELFS.

Comment on this clonotype: An end of the junction does not agree with germline; a read error may underlie this. The rearrangement joins TRBV10-2 to TRBJ2-1; D may be TRBD1 or TRBD2 (5 bases each). CDR1 is WSHSY, CDR2 SAAADI, per germline. The CDR3 loop spans 15 amino acids. The CDR3 loop is CASRSPGPPSHEQFF. The CDR3 DNA follows: TGCGCAAGCAGGTCCCCGGGACCCCCCTCTCATGAGCAGTTCTTC.

This clonotype was seen repeatedly, ten times or more. This chain connects TRBV29-1 to TRBJ2-7; 7 bases line up with TRBD1. Germline V gives CDR1 SQVTM, CDR2 ANQGSEA. Losses at the gene ends were 7 bases for V and 6 bases for J; bases not matched to a gene: 9. This CDR3 comprises 12 residues. Here the CDR3 reads CSAIQGTCEQYF. The CDR3 bases are TGCAGCGCAATACAGGGGACCTGCGAGCAGTACTTC.

A remark on this clonotype: Without the conserved terminal phenylalanine or tryptophan, this CDR3 likely stems from a read error. V gene TRBV11-2 combines with J gene TRBJ2-1; D is uncertain. This CDR3 has 13 amino acids. Germline loops: CDR1 SGHAT, CDR2 FQNNGV. V was pared by 6 bases and J by 8 bases, with 14 bases between. CDR3 residues: CASRTFDKDEQFL. CDR3 in DNA: TGTGCCAGCAGAACTTTCGATAAGGATGAGCAGTTCTTA.

V gene TRBV6-2 or TRBV6-3 combines with J gene TRBJ2-7; the match to TRBD1 covers 8 bases. V shed 10 bases and J 2 bases; nucleotides not matched to a gene: 13. Looked up from germline, CDR1 is MNHEY and CDR2 is SVGEGT. This CDR3 spans 15 amino acids. For the CDR3, the DNA is TGTGCCATCAGGAGAGCGACAGGGGCGGCCTACGAGCAGTACTTC. Encoded protein: CAIRRATGAAYEQYF.

The CDR3 DNA reads as TGTGCCAGCAGCTTTAAGGCCTTTGGGGGCAAACAACTCCAGCATTTT. As protein: CASSFKAFGGKQLQHF. V gene TRBV12-3 or TRBV12-4 combines with J gene TRBJ1-5; D possibly corresponds to TRBD1 (6 bases). Trimming left V 6 bases short and J 12 bases short, with 27 bases between. CDR3 length: 16 amino acids.